This T cell receptor beta chain was observed in a study of blood T cell repertoires in COVID-19. Overall study context: Acute-phase and convalescent COVID-19 samples originated in the United States, Italy and Spain. From T cells, B-cell-depleted T cells, or PBMCs came the material, which was cDNA or gDNA.

Patients of the Seattle cohort, enrolled during active infection, were followed longitudinally. Between the trimmed V and J ends, which lost 1 base and 2 bases, there was a span of 11 bases. From germline, CDR1 is SGHRS and CDR2 YFSETQ. There are 15 residues in the CDR3. Per the original methods: Estimates of nucleated cell counts were drawn from the amplification of reference gene primers. The assay was immunoSEQ multiplex PCR, and TCRdb's table has in-frame clones only and misses some. V and J calls and clone size are those listed in that table; D and trimming were worked out from the DNA. Altogether around 180,000 clones are present, approximately 81% being singletons, with the ten largest covering 15% to 20%.

The clonotype was recovered from a person between 65 and 80 years old with COVID-19, enrolled during active disease. The chain employs TRBV5-1 and TRBJ2-3, with D tentatively TRBD2 (5 bases). Sequencing was carried out using peripheral blood. CDR3 residues: CASSLQRGPTDTQYF. The DNA for the CDR3 is TGCGCCAGCAGCTTGCAACGAGGGCCCACAGATACGCAGTATTTT.